The sequence of this T cell receptor beta chain was determined in a study of T cell repertoires in cytomegalovirus infection. Germline values: CDR1 MDHEN, CDR2 SYDVKM. The CDR3 is made up of 12 amino acids. Deletions cut 7 bases from V and 7 bases from J, with 11 bases between. Each CDR3 protein gets one entry after TCRdb re-called the reads with MiXCR. Found here are approximately 280,000 distinct CDR3 sequences, around 20% of them singletons; the top ten hold approximately 19%. This clonotype turned up a few times. Its target is not known. This receptor was taken from a human donor in good health (CMV status not recorded). Some clones in this sample may be carry-over from other donors' samples. Here the sequenced sample was cultured PBMCs, taken from culture after CMV antigen stimulation. V is TRBV28 and J is TRBJ2-1, with D hard to call. CDR3 bases: TGTGCCAGCAAAACCGGACCGAATGAGCAGTTCTTC. It specifies CASKTGPNEQFF.